Sequencing of this T cell receptor (beta chain) was carried out in a study of OX40 agonist ivuxolimab in advanced cancers. Turning to the study itself: Three patients had partial responses: one hepatocellular carcinoma, two cutaneous melanoma. Study-wide findings and caveats: Both CD4+ and CD8+ T cell populations in blood had undergone clonal expansion by week 6 at 0.1 to 3.0 mg/kg. Fewer expanded clones were found on average in CD4+ than in CD8+ T cells.

Sequencing was performed with immunoSEQ multiplex PCR; in TCRdb, only in-frame clones are kept and a portion is missing. The sample holds about 98,000 clones, 70% to 90% seen once. CDR1 and CDR2 from the germline V gene are MGHDK and SYGVNS. V lost 1 base, J lost 4 bases, and 16 bases lay in between. CDR3 length: 16 residues. For this clone: Its antigen is as yet unknown.

J is TRBJ2-5 and V is TRBV25-1; weak D call: TRBD2 (7 bases). This sequence originates from an adult with an advanced solid tumor such as melanoma, head and neck, liver or kidney cancer. The sequencing used CD4+ or CD8+ T cells sorted from blood, collected in a trial of the OX40 agonist ivuxolimab. The CDR3: CASSELYGGGGETQYF. CDR3 nucleotide sequence: TGTGCCAGCAGTGAATTATATGGAGGGGGGGGAGAGACCCAGTACTTC. The whole variable domain, remainder taken from reference TRBV25-1 and TRBJ2-5, is EADIYQTPRYLVIGTGKKITLECSQTMGHDKMYWYQQDPGMELHLIHYSYGVNSTEKGDLSSESTVSRIRTEHFPLTLESARPSHTSQYLCASSELYGGGGETQYFGPGTRLLVL.